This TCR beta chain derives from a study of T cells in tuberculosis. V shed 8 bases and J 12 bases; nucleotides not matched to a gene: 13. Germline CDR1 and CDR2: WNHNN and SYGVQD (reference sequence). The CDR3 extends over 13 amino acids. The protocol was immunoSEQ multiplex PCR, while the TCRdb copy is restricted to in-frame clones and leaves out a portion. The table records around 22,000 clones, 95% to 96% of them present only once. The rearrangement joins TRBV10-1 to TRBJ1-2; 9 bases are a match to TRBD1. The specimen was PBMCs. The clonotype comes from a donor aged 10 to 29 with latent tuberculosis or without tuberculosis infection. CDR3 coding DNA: TGCGCCAGCCCGAACCGGACAGGGGCCTCGAACACCTTC. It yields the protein CASPNRTGASNTF.